This T cell receptor (beta chain) emerged from a study of chemoradiotherapy in HPV16-positive cancers. Profiled with immunoSEQ multiplex PCR; TCRdb holds only in-frame clones, not every one. Of around 20,000 clones in the sample, roughly 73% are singletons; the top ten hold approximately 2.5%. This CDR3 spans 13 amino acids. Germline-derived CDR1 and CDR2 are MNHEY and SVGAGI. Deletions cut 0 bases from V and 10 bases from J, with 12 bases between. This sequence was found in a human donor with HPV-associated anogenital cancer. The chain uses TRBV6-5 and TRBJ1-2; D unclear. Sample collection occurred from a patient who underwent chemoradiotherapy. CDR3 protein: CASSYSQPGFYTF. CDR3 bases: TGTGCCAGCAGTTACTCGCAGCCCGGTTTCTACACCTTC.